The entry that follows covers one TCR beta chain sequence. The protocol was immunoSEQ multiplex PCR, while the TCRdb copy is restricted to in-frame clones and leaves out a portion. The sample has tens of thousands of clones, roughly 90% seen once. This record comes from a study of T cell changes during pregnancy in multiple sclerosis. Germline loops: CDR1 SQVTM, CDR2 ANQGSEA. The CDR3 is made up of 17 amino acids. The trim removed 4 bases at V and 0 bases at J, leaving 4 bases unmatched. The receptor's source is a female donor in good health, enrolled as a control in a pregnancy study. The sample was CD4+ T cells from peripheral blood mononuclear cells, taken in the third trimester of pregnancy. This sequence joins TRBV29-1 and TRBJ2-1; 15 bases match TRBD2. The DNA for the CDR3 is TGCAGCGTTGCAGGGACTAGCGGGGGGAGCTCCTACAATGAGCAGTTCTTC. Its translation is CSVAGTSGGSSYNEQFF.